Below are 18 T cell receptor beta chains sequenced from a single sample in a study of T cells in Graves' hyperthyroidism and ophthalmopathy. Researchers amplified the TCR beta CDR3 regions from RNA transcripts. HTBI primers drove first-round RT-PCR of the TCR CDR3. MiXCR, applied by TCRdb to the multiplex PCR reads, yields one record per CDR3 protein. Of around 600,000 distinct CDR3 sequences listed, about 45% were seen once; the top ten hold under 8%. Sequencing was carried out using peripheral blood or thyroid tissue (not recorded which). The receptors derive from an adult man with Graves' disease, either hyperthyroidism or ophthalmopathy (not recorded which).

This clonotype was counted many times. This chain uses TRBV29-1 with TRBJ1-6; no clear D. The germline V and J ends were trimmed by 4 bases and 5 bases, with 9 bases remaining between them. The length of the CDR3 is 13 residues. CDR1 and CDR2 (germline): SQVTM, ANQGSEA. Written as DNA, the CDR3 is TGCAGCGTTGGGGTGAGGCATAATTCACCCCTCCACTTT. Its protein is CSVGVRHNSPLHF.

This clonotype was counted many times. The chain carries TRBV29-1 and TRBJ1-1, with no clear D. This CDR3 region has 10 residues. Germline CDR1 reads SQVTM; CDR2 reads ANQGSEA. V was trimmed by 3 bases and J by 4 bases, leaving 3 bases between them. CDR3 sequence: CSVEVTEAFF. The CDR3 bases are TGCAGCGTTGAGGTCACTGAAGCTTTCTTT. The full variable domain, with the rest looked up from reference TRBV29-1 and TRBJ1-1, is SAVISQKPSRDICQRGTSLTIQCQVDSQVTMMFWYRQQPGQSLTLIATANQGSEATYESGFVIDKFPISRPNLTFSTLTVSNMSPEDSSIYLCSVEVTEAFFGQGTRLTVV.

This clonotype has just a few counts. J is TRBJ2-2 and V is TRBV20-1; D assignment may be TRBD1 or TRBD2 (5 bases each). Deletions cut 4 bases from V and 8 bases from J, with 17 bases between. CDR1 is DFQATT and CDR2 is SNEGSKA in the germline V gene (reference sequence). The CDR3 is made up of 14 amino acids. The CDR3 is CSATRDARPGELFF. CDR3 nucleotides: TGCAGTGCTACCCGGGACGCACGGCCAGGGGAGCTGTTTTTT.

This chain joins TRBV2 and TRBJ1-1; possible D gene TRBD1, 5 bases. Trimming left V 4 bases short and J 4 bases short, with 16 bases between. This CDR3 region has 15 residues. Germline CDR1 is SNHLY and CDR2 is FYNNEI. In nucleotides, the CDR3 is TGTGCCAGCAGTGTGGCTAGCGGGGGGGGCACTGAAGCTTTCTTT. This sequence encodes CASSVASGGGTEAFF.

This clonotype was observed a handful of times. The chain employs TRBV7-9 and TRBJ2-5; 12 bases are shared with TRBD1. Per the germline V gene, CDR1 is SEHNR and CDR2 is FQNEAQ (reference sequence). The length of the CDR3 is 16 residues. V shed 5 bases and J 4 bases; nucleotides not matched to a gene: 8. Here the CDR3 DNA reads TGTGCCAGCAGCCCAGCCGGGACAGGGGGCCTAGAGACCCAGTACTTC. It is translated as CASSPAGTGGLETQYF.

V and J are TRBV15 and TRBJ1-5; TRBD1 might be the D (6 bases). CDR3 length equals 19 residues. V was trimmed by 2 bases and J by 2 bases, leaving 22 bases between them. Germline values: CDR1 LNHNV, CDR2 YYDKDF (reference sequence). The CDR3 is CATSRRAGRRGEGNQPQHF. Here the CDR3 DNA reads TGTGCCACCAGCAGAAGAGCGGGGAGGAGGGGGGAAGGCAATCAGCCCCAGCATTTT. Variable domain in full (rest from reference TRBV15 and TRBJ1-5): DAMVIQNPRYQVTQFGKPVTLSCSQTLNHNVMYWYQQKSSQAPKLLFHYYDKDFNNEADTPDNFQSRRPNTSFCFLDIRSPGLGDTAMYLCATSRRAGRRGEGNQPQHFGDGTRLSIL.

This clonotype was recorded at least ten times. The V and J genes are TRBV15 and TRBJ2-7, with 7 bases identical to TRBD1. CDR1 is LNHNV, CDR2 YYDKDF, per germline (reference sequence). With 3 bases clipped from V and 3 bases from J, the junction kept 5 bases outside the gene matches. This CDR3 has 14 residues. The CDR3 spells CATSRDRRNYEQYF. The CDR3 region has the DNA TGTGCCACCAGCAGGGACAGGAGAAACTACGAGCAGTACTTC.

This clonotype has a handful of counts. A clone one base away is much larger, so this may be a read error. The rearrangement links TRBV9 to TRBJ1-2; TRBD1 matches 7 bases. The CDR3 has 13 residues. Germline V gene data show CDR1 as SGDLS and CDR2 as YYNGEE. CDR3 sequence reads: CAGSVLGTDGYTF. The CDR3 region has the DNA TGTGCCGGCAGTGTACTAGGGACAGATGGCTACACCTTC. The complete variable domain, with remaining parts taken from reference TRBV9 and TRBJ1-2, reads DSGVTQTPKHLITATGQRVTLRCSPRSGDLSVYWYQQSLDQGLQFLIQYYNGEERAKGNILERFSAQQFPDLHSELNLSSLELGDSALYFCAGSVLGTDGYTFGSGTRLTVV.

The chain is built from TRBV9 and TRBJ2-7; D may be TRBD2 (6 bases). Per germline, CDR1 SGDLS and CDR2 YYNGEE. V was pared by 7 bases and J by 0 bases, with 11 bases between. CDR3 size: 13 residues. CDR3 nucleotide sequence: TGTGCCAGCGGAGGGGCAGACTCCTACGAGCAGTACTTC. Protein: CASGGADSYEQYF.

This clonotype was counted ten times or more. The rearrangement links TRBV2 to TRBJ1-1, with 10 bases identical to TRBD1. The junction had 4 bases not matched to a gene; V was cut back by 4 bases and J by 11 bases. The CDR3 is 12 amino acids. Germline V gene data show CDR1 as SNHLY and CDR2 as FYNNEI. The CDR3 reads CASSGDRGLAFF. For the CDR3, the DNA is TGTGCCAGCAGTGGTGACAGGGGGCTTGCTTTCTTT.

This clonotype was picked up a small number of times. CDR3 sequence: CASRAGLGNTEAFF. CDR3 DNA sequence: TGTGCCAGCAGAGCCGGACTCGGGAACACTGAAGCTTTCTTT. V gene TRBV24-1 combines with J gene TRBJ1-1; D ambiguous. The length of the CDR3 is 14 residues. Per the germline V gene, CDR1 is KGHDR and CDR2 is SFDVKD. Trimming cost V 11 bases and J 1 base, with 16 bases left between them.

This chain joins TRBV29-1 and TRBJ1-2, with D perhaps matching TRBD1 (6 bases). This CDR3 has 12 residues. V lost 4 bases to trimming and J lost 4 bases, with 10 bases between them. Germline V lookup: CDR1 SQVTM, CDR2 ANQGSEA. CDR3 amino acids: CSVAGAGYGYTF. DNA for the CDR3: TGCAGCGTTGCAGGGGCGGGCTATGGCTACACCTTC.

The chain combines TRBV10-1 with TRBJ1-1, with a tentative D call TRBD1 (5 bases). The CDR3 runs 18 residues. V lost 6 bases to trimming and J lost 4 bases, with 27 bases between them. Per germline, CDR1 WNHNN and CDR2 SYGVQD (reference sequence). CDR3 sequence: CASSKGRGQILRGTEAFF. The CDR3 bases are TGCGCCAGCAGCAAGGGTAGGGGTCAAATTCTCCGGGGCACTGAAGCTTTCTTT.

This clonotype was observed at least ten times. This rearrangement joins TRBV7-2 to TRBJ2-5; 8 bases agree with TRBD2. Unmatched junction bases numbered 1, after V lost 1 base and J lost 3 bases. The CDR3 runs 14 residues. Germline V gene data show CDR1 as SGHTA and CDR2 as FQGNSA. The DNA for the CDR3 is TGTGCCAGCAGCTTAGTGACTAGCGAAGAGACCCAGTACTTC. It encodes CASSLVTSEETQYF.

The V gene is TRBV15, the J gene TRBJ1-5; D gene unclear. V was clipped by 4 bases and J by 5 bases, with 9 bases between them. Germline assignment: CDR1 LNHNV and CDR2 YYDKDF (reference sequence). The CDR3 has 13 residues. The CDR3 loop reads CATSTKVHQPQHF. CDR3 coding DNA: TGTGCCACCAGCACCAAAGTGCATCAGCCCCAGCATTTT.

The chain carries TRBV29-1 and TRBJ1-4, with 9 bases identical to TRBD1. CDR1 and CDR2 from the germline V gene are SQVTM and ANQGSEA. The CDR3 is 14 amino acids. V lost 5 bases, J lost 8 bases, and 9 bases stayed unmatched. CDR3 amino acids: CSVSSQGAREKLFF. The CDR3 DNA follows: TGCAGCGTTTCCTCACAGGGGGCGCGCGAAAAACTGTTTTTT.

CDR3 loop: CASSESKAGDNFDYTF. CDR3 DNA sequence: TGTGCCAGCAGTGAATCCAAGGCTGGGGACAATTTCGACTACACCTTC. This sequence joins TRBV25-1 and TRBJ1-2, with D perhaps TRBD1 (6 bases). Germline V CDR1 and CDR2: MGHDK, SYGVNS. This CDR3 is 16 amino acids long. Trimming left V 1 base short and J 10 bases short, with 22 bases between.

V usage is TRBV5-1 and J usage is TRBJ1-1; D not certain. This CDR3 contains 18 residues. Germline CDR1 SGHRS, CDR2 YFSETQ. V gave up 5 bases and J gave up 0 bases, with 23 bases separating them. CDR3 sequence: CASRGGFEGFGLNTEAFF. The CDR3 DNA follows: TGCGCCAGCAGAGGAGGTTTCGAGGGATTCGGATTGAACACTGAAGCTTTCTTT.